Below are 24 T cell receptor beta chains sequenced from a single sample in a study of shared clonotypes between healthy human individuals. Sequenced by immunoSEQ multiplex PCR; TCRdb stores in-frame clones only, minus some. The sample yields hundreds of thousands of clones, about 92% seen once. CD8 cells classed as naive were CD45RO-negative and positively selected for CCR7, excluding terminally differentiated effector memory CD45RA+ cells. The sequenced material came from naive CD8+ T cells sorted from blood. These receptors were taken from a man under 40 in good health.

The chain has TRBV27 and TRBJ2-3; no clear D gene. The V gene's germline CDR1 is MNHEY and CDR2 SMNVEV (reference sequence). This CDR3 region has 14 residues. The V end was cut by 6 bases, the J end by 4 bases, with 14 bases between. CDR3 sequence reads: CASSPRARPDTQYF. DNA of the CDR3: TGTGCCAGCAGCCCAAGGGCCCGCCCAGATACGCAGTATTTT.

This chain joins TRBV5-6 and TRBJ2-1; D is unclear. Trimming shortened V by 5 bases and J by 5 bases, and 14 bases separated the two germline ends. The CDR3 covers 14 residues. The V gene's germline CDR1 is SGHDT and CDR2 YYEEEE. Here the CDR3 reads CASSGRLINNEQFF. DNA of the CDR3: TGTGCCAGCAGTGGACGGCTAATTAACAATGAGCAGTTCTTC.

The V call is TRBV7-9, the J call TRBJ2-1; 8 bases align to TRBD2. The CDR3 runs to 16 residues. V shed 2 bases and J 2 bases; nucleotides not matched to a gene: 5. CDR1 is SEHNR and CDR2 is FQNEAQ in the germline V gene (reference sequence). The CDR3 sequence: CASSLLRREAYNEQFF. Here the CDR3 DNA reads TGTGCCAGCAGCTTATTACGGCGGGAGGCCTACAATGAGCAGTTCTTC.

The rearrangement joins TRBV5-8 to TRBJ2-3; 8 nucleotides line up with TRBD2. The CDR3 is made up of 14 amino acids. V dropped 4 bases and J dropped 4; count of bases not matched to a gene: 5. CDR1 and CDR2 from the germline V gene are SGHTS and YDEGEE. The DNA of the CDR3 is TGTGCCAGCAGCGAACTAGCGGATTCAGATACGCAGTATTTT. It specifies CASSELADSDTQYF.

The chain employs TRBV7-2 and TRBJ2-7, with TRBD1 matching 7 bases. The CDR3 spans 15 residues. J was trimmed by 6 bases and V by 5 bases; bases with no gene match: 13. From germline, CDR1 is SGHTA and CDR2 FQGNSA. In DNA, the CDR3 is TGTGCCAGCAGCCCTAGTCCGACAGGGAATGGCGAGCAGTACTTC. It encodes CASSPSPTGNGEQYF.

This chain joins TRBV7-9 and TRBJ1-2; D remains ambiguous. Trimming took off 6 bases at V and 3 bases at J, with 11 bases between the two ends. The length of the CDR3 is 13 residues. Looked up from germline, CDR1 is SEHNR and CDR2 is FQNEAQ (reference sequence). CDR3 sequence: CASSARTDYGYTF. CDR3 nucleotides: TGTGCCAGCAGTGCGAGGACCGACTATGGCTACACCTTC.

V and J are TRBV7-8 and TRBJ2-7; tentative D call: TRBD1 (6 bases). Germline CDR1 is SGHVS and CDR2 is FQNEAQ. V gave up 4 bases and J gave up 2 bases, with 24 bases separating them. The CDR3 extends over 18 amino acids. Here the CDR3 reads CASSSDLLDRSDAYEQYF. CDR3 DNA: TGTGCCAGCAGCTCCGATCTACTCGACAGGTCAGACGCCTACGAGCAGTACTTC.

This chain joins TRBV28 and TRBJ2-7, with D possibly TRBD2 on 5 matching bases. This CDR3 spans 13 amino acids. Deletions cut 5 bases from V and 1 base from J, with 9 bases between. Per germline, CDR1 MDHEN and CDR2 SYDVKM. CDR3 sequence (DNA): TGTGCCAGCAGTCCCCCGGGATCCTACGAGCAGTACTTC. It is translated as CASSPPGSYEQYF.

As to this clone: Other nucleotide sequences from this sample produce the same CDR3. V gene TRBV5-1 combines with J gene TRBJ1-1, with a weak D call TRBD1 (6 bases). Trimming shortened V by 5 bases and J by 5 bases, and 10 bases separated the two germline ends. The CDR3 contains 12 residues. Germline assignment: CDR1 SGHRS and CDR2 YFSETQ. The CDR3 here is CASRTGGTEAFF. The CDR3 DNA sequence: TGCGCCAGCAGGACAGGAGGAACTGAAGCTTTCTTT.

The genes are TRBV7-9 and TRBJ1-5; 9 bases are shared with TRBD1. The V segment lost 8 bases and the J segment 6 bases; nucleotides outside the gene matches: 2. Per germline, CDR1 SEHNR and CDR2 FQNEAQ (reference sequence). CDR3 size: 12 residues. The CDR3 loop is CASAQGAQPQHF. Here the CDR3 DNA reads TGTGCCAGCGCACAGGGGGCTCAGCCCCAGCATTTT.

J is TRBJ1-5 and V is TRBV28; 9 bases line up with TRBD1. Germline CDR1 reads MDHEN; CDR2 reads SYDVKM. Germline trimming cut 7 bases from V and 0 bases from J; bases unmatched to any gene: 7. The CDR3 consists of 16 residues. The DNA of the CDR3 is TGTGCCAGCACCCGCGACAGGGGGAATAGCAATCAGCCCCAGCATTTT. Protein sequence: CASTRDRGNSNQPQHF.

CDR3 DNA sequence: TGTGCCAGCAGGGGCGGCTGGGCCGCCTACAATGAGCAGTTCTTC. Amino acids: CASRGGWAAYNEQFF. The rearrangement links TRBV27 to TRBJ2-1, with D unresolved. The germline CDR1 and CDR2 sequences are MNHEY and SMNVEV (reference sequence). Deletions cut 6 bases from V and 2 bases from J, with 14 bases between. The CDR3 covers 15 residues.

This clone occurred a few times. The DNA for the CDR3 is TGTGCCAGCAGTGAAGCTAGCGGGAGTCAAGAGACCCAGTACTTC. It specifies CASSEASGSQETQYF. The J gene is TRBJ2-5, the V gene TRBV6-1; 9 positions match TRBD2. The CDR3 is 15 residues long. Looked up from germline, CDR1 is MNHNS and CDR2 is SASEGT. Losses at the gene ends were 0 bases for V and 2 bases for J; bases not matched to a gene: 1.

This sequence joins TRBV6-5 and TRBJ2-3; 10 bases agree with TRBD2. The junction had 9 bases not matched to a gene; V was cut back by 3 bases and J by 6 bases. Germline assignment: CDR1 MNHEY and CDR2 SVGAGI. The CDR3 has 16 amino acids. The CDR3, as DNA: TGTGCCAGCAGTTATTCCCCTAGCGGGAGCAGTGATACGCAGTATTTT. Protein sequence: CASSYSPSGSSDTQYF.

The CDR3 sequence: CASSLTQGLTYNEQFF. For the CDR3, the DNA is TGTGCCAGCAGCTTAACCCAGGGGCTAACCTACAATGAGCAGTTCTTC. The chain links TRBV7-3 to TRBJ2-1, with D maybe TRBD1 (6 bases). From germline, CDR1 is SGHTA and CDR2 FQGTGA. The CDR3 extends over 16 amino acids. Trimming stripped 0 bases from V and 2 bases from J, with 11 bases between.

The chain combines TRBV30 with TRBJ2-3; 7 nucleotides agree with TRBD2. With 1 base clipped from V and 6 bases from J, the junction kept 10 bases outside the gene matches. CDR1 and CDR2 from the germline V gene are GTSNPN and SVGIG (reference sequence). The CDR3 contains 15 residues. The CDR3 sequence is CAWSGGAGTWDTQYF. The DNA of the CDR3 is TGTGCCTGGAGTGGAGGAGCGGGAACTTGGGATACGCAGTATTTT.

CDR3 region: CASSSRAGTSSYEQYF. CDR3 DNA sequence: TGTGCCAGCAGTTCCCGCGCAGGAACCAGCTCCTACGAGCAGTACTTC. The gene calls are TRBV27 and TRBJ2-7; D is unresolved. The V end was cut by 4 bases, the J end by 0 bases, with 16 bases between. Germline lookup yields CDR1 MNHEY and CDR2 SMNVEV (reference sequence). The CDR3 has 16 amino acids.

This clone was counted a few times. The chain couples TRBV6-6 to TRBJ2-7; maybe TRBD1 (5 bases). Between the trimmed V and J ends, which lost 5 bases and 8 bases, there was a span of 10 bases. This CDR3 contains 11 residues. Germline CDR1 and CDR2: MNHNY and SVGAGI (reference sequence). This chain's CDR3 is CASSDSGKQYF. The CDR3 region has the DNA TGTGCCAGCAGTGATTCAGGGAAGCAGTACTTC.

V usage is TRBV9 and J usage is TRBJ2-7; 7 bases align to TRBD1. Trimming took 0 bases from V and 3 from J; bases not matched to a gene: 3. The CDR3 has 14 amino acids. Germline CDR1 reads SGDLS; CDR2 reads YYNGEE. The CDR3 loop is CASSVDHRGYEQYF. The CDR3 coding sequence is TGTGCCAGCAGCGTAGACCACAGGGGCTACGAGCAGTACTTC. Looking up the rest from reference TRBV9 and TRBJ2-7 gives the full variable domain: DSGVTQTPKHLITATGQRVTLRCSPRSGDLSVYWYQQSLDQGLQFLIQYYNGEERAKGNILERFSAQQFPDLHSELNLSSLELGDSALYFCASSVDHRGYEQYFGPGTRLTVT.

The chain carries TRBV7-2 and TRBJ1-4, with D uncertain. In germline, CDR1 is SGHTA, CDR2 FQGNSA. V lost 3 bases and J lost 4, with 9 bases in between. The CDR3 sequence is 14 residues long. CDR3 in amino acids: CASSFRQVNEKLFF. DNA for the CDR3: TGTGCCAGCAGCTTCAGGCAGGTTAATGAAAAACTGTTTTTT.

In DNA form, the CDR3 reads TGTGCCAGCAGCACCGATCTCCTGGCGGGAGCGAACACCGGGGAGCTGTTTTTT. It translates to CASSTDLLAGANTGELFF. The chain couples TRBV27 to TRBJ2-2; 7 bases line up with TRBD2. Germline CDR1 reads MNHEY; CDR2 reads SMNVEV (reference sequence). V trimming: 6 bases; J trimming: 0 bases; junction bases outside the gene matches: 13. The CDR3 length is 18 residues.

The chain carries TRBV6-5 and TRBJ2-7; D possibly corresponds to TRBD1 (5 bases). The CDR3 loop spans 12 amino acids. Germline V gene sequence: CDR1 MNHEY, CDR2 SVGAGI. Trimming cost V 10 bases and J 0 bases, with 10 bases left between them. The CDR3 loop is CATQGHSYEQYF. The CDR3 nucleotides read TGTGCCACGCAGGGTCACTCCTACGAGCAGTACTTC.

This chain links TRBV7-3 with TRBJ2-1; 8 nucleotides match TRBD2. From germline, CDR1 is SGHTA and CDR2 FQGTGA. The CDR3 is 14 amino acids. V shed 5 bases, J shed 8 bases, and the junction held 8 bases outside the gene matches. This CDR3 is CASSPPLAVDEQFF. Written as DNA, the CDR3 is TGTGCCAGCAGCCCGCCACTAGCGGTCGATGAGCAGTTCTTC.

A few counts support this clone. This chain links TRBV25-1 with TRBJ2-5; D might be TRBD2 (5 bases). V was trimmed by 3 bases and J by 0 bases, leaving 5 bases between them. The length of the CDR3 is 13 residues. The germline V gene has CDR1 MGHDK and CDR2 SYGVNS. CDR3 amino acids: CASSEDYQETQYF. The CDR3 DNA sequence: TGTGCCAGCAGTGAGGACTACCAAGAGACCCAGTACTTC.